These 25 T cell receptor beta chains share one sample of origin, sequenced in a study of neurological immune-mediated disorders. TCRdb re-called the 5' RACE reads through MiXCR, storing one row per CDR3 protein. The sample yields 25,000 to 35,000 distinct CDR3 sequences, roughly 15% seen once. The sample was PBMCs. The receptors come from a man aged 70-80 years in good health.

The chain links TRBV27 to TRBJ2-3; no clear D. The CDR3 has 14 amino acids. Germline lookup yields CDR1 MNHEY and CDR2 SMNVEV (reference sequence). Trimming removed 5 bases from V and 6 bases from J, with 15 bases in between. The CDR3 sequence: CASSQEGIWDTQYF. The CDR3 nucleotides are TGTGCCAGCAGTCAAGAAGGGATTTGGGATACGCAGTATTTT.

V is TRBV5-1 and J is TRBJ2-6, with 7 nucleotides matching TRBD2. This CDR3 comprises 21 residues. CDR1 and CDR2 from the germline V gene are SGHRS and YFSETQ. V gave up 0 bases and J gave up 0 bases; unmatched junction bases: 15. CDR3 protein: CASSLAVSRGVRSSGANVLTF. For the CDR3, the DNA is TGCGCCAGCAGCTTGGCCGTTTCCCGGGGGGTAAGATCCTCTGGGGCCAACGTCCTGACTTTC.

This clonotype has a count of ten or more. CDR3 coding DNA: TGTGCCAGCAGTTCAGGGGACGGCTACGAGCAGTACTTC. Residues: CASSSGDGYEQYF. The genes are TRBV12-3 or TRBV12-4 and TRBJ2-7; maybe TRBD1 (6 bases). Trimming removed 4 bases at V and 3 bases at J, with 10 bases between. This CDR3 is 13 amino acids long.

This clonotype was picked up many times. The V gene is TRBV12-5, the J gene TRBJ1-4, with no clear D. V was clipped by 5 bases and J by 8 bases, with 15 bases between them. The CDR3 length is 14 residues. CDR1 and CDR2 from the germline V gene are LGHNT and FRNRAP. This CDR3 reads CASGADNSEEKLFF. In nucleotides, the CDR3 is TGTGCTAGTGGTGCCGACAACAGCGAAGAAAAACTGTTTTTT.

In its sample, this clonotype was seen many times. The V call is TRBV28, the J call TRBJ2-5; TRBD1 might be the D (6 bases). V lost 7 bases and J 4 bases, leaving 13 bases between the germline ends. This CDR3 spans 13 amino acids. Germline V gene lookup returns CDR1 MDHEN and CDR2 SYDVKM. CDR3 sequence: CASNRQVRETQYF. CDR3 bases: TGTGCCAGCAACCGACAGGTTCGAGAGACCCAGTACTTC.

This clonotype was seen at least ten times. The gene calls are TRBV7-2 and TRBJ2-1, with 10 bases identical to TRBD2. Germline lookup yields CDR1 SGHTA and CDR2 FQGNSA. J lost 9 bases, V lost 0 bases, and 8 bases had no gene match. The CDR3 contains 16 residues. The chain's CDR3 is CASSLAVASGGFEQFF. The CDR3 nucleotides read TGTGCCAGCAGCTTAGCGGTCGCTAGCGGGGGTTTTGAGCAGTTCTTC.

Many counts were recorded for this clonotype. For the CDR3, the DNA is TGTGCCAGCAGCCAGGTCCTGGCGTCCGACGAGCAGTACTTC. Translation gives CASSQVLASDEQYF. The chain is built from TRBV7-8 and TRBJ2-7, with D hard to call. CDR1 SGHVS and CDR2 FQNEAQ come from the germline V gene. V lost 5 bases and J lost 5, with 16 bases in between. CDR3 length: 14 amino acids.

This rearrangement joins TRBV7-2 to TRBJ2-1; TRBD1 aligns across 7 bases. Germline lookup yields CDR1 SGHTA and CDR2 FQGNSA. Trimming took 5 bases from V and 7 from J; bases not matched to a gene: 11. This CDR3 region has 15 residues. Here the CDR3 DNA reads TGTGCCAGCAGCCCCCGGAGACAGGGTAGAAATGAGCAGTTCTTC. Protein product: CASSPRRQGRNEQFF.

This clonotype was found many times. The J gene is TRBJ2-1, the V gene TRBV4-2; 12 positions match TRBD2. Germline CDR1 LGHNA, CDR2 YNFKEQ. This CDR3 is 19 amino acids long. The junction had 10 bases not matched to a gene; V was cut back by 0 bases and J by 4 bases. The DNA of the CDR3 is TGTGCCAGCAGCCAAGATTCCCTAGCGGGGGGGCGTATTTACAATGAGCAGTTCTTC. Its translation: CASSQDSLAGGRIYNEQFF.

This clonotype was observed at least ten times. The chain employs TRBV2 and TRBJ1-6; D gene unclear. The V end lost 6 bases, the J end lost 10 bases, and 13 bases lay between the germline ends. Germline V gene sequence: CDR1 SNHLY, CDR2 FYNNEI. The CDR3 length is 13 residues. CDR3 amino acids: CASRGESTSPLHF. CDR3 nucleotide sequence: TGTGCCAGCAGGGGAGAATCAACGTCACCCCTCCACTTT.

This clonotype has at least ten counts. The chain uses TRBV2 and TRBJ2-7, with TRBD1 as a possible D gene (5 bases). The germline V and J ends were trimmed by 6 bases and 2 bases, with 11 bases remaining between them. Germline V gene sequence: CDR1 SNHLY, CDR2 FYNNEI. The CDR3 has 13 residues. CDR3 in amino acids: CASRKDSAYEQYF. CDR3 coding DNA: TGTGCCAGCAGGAAAGACAGCGCCTACGAGCAGTACTTC.

In this sample, this clonotype turned up many times. J is TRBJ1-5 and V is TRBV9; D possibly corresponds to TRBD1 (6 bases). CDR1 SGDLS and CDR2 YYNGEE come from the germline V gene. Trimming removed 4 bases at V and 7 bases at J, with 12 bases between. CDR3 length equals 13 residues. CDR3 loop: CASSSGGGQPQHF. The CDR3 DNA reads as TGTGCCAGCAGCTCTGGGGGCGGCCAGCCCCAGCATTTT. The complete variable domain, with remaining parts taken from reference TRBV9 and TRBJ1-5, reads DSGVTQTPKHLITATGQRVTLRCSPRSGDLSVYWYQQSLDQGLQFLIQYYNGEERAKGNILERFSAQQFPDLHSELNLSSLELGDSALYFCASSSGGGQPQHFGDGTRLSIL.

This clonotype came up many times. V usage is TRBV21-1 and J usage is TRBJ2-7; TRBD1 is the table's D call and was not checked against the DNA. TRBV21-1 is an annotated pseudogene. There are 19 residues in the CDR3. CDR3 DNA sequence: TGTGCCAGCGGACGAGACAGGGGCGAATGTTTAGGGTTCTTTTACGAGCAGTACTTC. Translation gives CASGRDRGECLGFFYEQYF.

This clonotype was picked up many times. The chain recombines TRBV29-1 with TRBJ1-2; a weak D match, TRBD1 (6 bases). Trimming stripped 7 bases from V and 4 bases from J, with 13 bases between. The germline V gene has CDR1 SQVTM and CDR2 ANQGSEA. CDR3 length: 12 residues. CDR3 sequence (DNA): TGCAGCGCTTCAGGGGATGGCTATGGCTACACCTTC. It codes for CSASGDGYGYTF.

This clonotype showed up many times. The chain employs TRBV10-3 and TRBJ2-1; TRBD2 aligns across 8 bases. Germline trimming cut 8 bases from V and 1 base from J; bases unmatched to any gene: 7. Germline V gene lookup returns CDR1 ENHRY and CDR2 SYGVKD. This CDR3 spans 15 amino acids. This CDR3 is CAIHPAGGSYNEQFF. The CDR3 nucleotides read TGTGCCATCCACCCTGCGGGGGGATCCTACAATGAGCAGTTCTTC.

This clonotype occurred many times. The chain couples TRBV6-6 to TRBJ1-4; D possibly corresponds to TRBD1 (6 bases). Trimming took 0 bases from V and 7 from J, leaving 15 bases between them. Germline CDR1 and CDR2: MNHNY and SVGAGI (reference sequence). The CDR3 totals 16 residues. CDR3 protein: CASSYSNARGGEKLFF. The CDR3 nucleotides read TGTGCCAGCAGTTACTCGAATGCCAGGGGAGGTGAAAAACTGTTTTTT.

This clonotype was counted at least ten times. The V call is TRBV6-1, the J call TRBJ1-6; 10 nucleotides align to TRBD1. The CDR3 has 15 residues. Germline trimming cut 7 bases from V and 10 bases from J; bases unmatched to any gene: 10. Per germline, CDR1 MNHNS and CDR2 SASEGT. The CDR3 spells CASTPRGDRGSPLHF. The DNA for the CDR3 is TGTGCCAGCACTCCCCGGGGGGACAGGGGCTCACCCCTCCACTTT.

This clonotype came up many times. CDR3 nucleotide sequence: TGTGCCAGCTCACCAGGGACAGCCAACACCGGGGAGCTGTTTTTT. Its protein is CASSPGTANTGELFF. This sequence joins TRBV18 and TRBJ2-2, with TRBD1 identical over 7 bases. The CDR3 extends over 15 amino acids. Germline V gives CDR1 KGHSH, CDR2 LQKENI. The trim removed 2 bases at V and 2 bases at J, leaving 2 bases unmatched.

There are many counts of this clonotype. The J gene is TRBJ2-7, the V gene TRBV7-2, with 7 bases fitting TRBD1. After removal of 1 base from V and 3 bases from J, the junction contained 3 bases not matched to a gene. The CDR3 sequence is 14 residues long. The germline V gene encodes CDR1 SGHTA and CDR2 FQGNSA. The CDR3 loop reads CASSLGQGVYEQYF. The CDR3 DNA reads as TGTGCCAGCAGCTTAGGCCAGGGGGTCTACGAGCAGTACTTC.

This clonotype was seen at least ten times. The rearrangement uses TRBV9 and TRBJ2-3; TRBD2 agrees at 8 bases. CDR3 length equals 16 residues. Germline trimming cut 2 bases from V and 2 bases from J; bases unmatched to any gene: 7. The germline V gene encodes CDR1 SGDLS and CDR2 YYNGEE. CDR3 sequence reads: CASSVAGTSLTDTQYF. Written as DNA, the CDR3 is TGTGCCAGCAGCGTCGCCGGGACTAGTCTCACAGATACGCAGTATTTT.

There are many counts of this clonotype. The chain combines TRBV20-1 with TRBJ2-3; TRBD2 matches at 11 bases. Trimming at V came to 5 bases and at J to 4 bases, leaving 8 bases not matched to a gene. Germline-derived CDR1 and CDR2 are DFQATT and SNEGSKA (reference sequence). This CDR3 region has 15 residues. The CDR3 loop reads CSAPRGSGGADTQYF. The DNA for the CDR3 is TGCAGTGCTCCGAGGGGTAGCGGGGGGGCAGATACGCAGTATTTT.

This clonotype was recorded at least ten times. This chain uses TRBV24-1 with TRBJ2-3, with 8 nucleotides matching TRBD1. Germline loops: CDR1 KGHDR, CDR2 SFDVKD. Trimming removed 0 bases from V and 1 base from J; junction bases left unmatched: 2. This CDR3 spans 16 amino acids. The CDR3 DNA is TGTGCCACCAGTGATTTGAAGGGACAGGGCACAGATACGCAGTATTTT. It is translated as CATSDLKGQGTDTQYF.

The chain joins TRBV5-5 to TRBJ2-5; no clear D. The CDR3 has 12 amino acids. V lost 1 base and J 5 bases, leaving 6 bases between the germline ends. The V gene's germline CDR1 is SGHKS and CDR2 YYEKEE (reference sequence). CDR3: CASSLPRETQYF. CDR3 DNA sequence: TGTGCCAGCAGCTTGCCCAGGGAGACCCAGTACTTC.

This sequence joins TRBV4-2 and TRBJ2-1; D may be TRBD2 (6 bases). Germline assignment: CDR1 LGHNA and CDR2 YNFKEQ. The V gene lost 4 bases and the J gene lost 0 bases, with 16 bases spanning the gap. This CDR3 region has 17 residues. CDR3: CASSLERASSSYNEQFF. The CDR3 DNA sequence: TGTGCCAGCAGCCTTGAGCGGGCTTCGAGCTCCTACAATGAGCAGTTCTTC.

This clonotype was counted at least ten times. J is TRBJ2-3 and V is TRBV20-1; 9 bases fit TRBD2. The CDR3 runs 15 residues. The germline V gene encodes CDR1 DFQATT and CDR2 SNEGSKA (reference sequence). V gave up 6 bases and J gave up 6 bases; unmatched junction bases: 13. As DNA, the CDR3 is TGCAGTGCCCCGGCCAGCGGGGGGACGGGGGATACGCAGTATTTT. It encodes CSAPASGGTGDTQYF.